The source of this T cell receptor (beta chain) is a study of blood T cell repertoires in COVID-19. Study context: Specimens from acute and convalescent COVID-19 originated in the United States, Italy and Spain. Sample material is recorded as cDNA or gDNA derived from T cells, B-cell-depleted T cells, or PBMCs.

Original methodology: Nucleated cell number was recorded as an estimate derived from reference gene primer amplification. TCRdb's copy holds only in-frame clones and misses some; the assay was immunoSEQ multiplex PCR. V, J and clone size reflect that table, while D and trimming were determined from the DNA. The sample holds 190,000 or so clones; more than 75% are singletons and the top ten take around 2.7%. The junction had 10 bases not matched to a gene; V was cut back by 5 bases and J by 4 bases. Per the germline V gene, CDR1 is SGHNT and CDR2 is YENEEA. This CDR3 comprises 17 residues. The receptor was isolated from a middle-aged man with active or convalescent COVID-19. Sequences were obtained from peripheral blood. This chain joins TRBV11-3 and TRBJ2-5; 13 bases match TRBD2. The DNA of the CDR3 is TGTGCCAGCAGCCCCCGGACTAGCGGGGGACCGGGAGAGACCCAGTACTTC. Translated: CASSPRTSGGPGETQYF.